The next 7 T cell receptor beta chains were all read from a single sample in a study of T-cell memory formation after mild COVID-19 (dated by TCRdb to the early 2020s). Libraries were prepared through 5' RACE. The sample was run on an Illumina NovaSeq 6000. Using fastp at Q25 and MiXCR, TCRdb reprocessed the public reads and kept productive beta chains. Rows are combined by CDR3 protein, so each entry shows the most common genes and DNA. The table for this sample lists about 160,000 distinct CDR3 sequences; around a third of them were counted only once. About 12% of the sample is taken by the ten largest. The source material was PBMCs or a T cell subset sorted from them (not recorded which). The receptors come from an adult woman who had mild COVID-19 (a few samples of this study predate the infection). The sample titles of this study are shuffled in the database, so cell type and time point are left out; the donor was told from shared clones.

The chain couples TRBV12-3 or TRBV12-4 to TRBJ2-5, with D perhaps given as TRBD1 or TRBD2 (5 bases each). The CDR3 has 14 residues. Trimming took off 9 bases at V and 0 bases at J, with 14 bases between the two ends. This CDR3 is CASGTTPNQETQYF. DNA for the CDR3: TGTGCCAGTGGGACGACCCCGAACCAAGAGACCCAGTACTTC.

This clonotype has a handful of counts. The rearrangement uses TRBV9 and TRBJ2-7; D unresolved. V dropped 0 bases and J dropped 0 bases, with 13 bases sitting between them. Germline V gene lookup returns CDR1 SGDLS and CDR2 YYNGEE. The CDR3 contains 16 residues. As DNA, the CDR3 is TGTGCCAGCAGCGTAGAACCGTCCACCAGCTCCTACGAGCAGTACTTC. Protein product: CASSVEPSTSSYEQYF. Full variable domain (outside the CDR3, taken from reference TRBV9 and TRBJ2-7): DSGVTQTPKHLITATGQRVTLRCSPRSGDLSVYWYQQSLDQGLQFLIQYYNGEERAKGNILERFSAQQFPDLHSELNLSSLELGDSALYFCASSVEPSTSSYEQYFGPGTRLTVT.

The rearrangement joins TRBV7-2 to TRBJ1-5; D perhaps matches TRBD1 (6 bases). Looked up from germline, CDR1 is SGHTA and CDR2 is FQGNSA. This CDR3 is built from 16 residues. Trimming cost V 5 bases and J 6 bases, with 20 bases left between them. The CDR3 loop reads CASSPSHGGHGQPQHF. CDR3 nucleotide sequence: TGTGCCAGCAGCCCCTCCCATGGGGGACACGGTCAGCCCCAGCATTTT.

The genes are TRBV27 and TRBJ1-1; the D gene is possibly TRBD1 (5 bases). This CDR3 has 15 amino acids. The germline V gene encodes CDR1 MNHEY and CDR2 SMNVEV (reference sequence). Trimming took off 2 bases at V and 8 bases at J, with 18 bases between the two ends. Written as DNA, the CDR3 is TGTGCCAGCAGTTTAGTTATCGGGACGACTGGGGAAGCTTTCTTT. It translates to CASSLVIGTTGEAFF.

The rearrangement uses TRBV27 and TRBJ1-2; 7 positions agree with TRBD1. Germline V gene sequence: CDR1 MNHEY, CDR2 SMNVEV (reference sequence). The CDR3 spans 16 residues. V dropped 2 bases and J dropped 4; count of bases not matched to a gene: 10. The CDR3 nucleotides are TGTGCCAGCAGTTTAAGGGCGACAGGGTTAGGCTATGGCTACACCTTC. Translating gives CASSLRATGLGYGYTF.

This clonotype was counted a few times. The CDR3 DNA reads TGCGCCAGCAGACGGACAGGGGCCTACAATGAGCAGTTCTTC. The encoded protein is CASRRTGAYNEQFF. J is TRBJ2-1 and V is TRBV4-1; 9 nucleotides line up with TRBD1. The CDR3 sequence is 14 residues long. The ends lost 6 bases at V and 2 bases at J; junction bases unmatched: 2. CDR1 is MGHRA and CDR2 is YSYEKL in the germline V gene.

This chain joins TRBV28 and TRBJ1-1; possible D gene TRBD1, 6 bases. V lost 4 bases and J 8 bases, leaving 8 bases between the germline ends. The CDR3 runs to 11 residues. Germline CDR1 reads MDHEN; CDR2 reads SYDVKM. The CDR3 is CASSWGGEAFF. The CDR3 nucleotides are TGTGCCAGCAGTTGGGGGGGCGAAGCTTTCTTT. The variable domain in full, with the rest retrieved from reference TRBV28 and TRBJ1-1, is DVKVTQSSRYLVKRTGEKVFLECVQDMDHENMFWYRQDPGLGLRLIYFSYDVKMKEKGDIPEGYSVSREKKERFSLILESASTNQTSMYLCASSWGGEAFFGQGTRLTVV.